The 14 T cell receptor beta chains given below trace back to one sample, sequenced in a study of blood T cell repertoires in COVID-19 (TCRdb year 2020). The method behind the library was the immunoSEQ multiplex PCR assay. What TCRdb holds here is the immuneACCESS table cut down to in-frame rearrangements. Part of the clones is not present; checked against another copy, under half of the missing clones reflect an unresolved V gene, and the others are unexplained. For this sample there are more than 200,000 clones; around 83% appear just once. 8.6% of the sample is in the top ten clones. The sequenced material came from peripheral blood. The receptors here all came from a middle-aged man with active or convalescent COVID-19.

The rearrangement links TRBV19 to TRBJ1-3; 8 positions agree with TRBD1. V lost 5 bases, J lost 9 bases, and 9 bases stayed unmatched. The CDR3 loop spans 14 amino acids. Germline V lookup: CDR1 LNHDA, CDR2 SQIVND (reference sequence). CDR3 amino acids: CASSDRGSGGTIYF. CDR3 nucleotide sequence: TGTGCCAGTAGTGACAGGGGCTCCGGGGGCACCATATATTTT.

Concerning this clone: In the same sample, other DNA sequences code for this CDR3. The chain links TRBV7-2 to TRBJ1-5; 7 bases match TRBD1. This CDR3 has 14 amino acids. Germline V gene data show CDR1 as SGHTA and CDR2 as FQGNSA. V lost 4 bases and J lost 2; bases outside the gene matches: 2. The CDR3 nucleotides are TGTGCCAGCAGCTCAGGACAGGGCAATCAGCCCCAGCATTTT. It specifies CASSSGQGNQPQHF.

The CDR3 region has the DNA TGTGCCAGCAGCCAAGAGAGACATAGAGAAAAACTGTTTTTT. Translated: CASSQERHREKLFF. V is TRBV3-1 (or the pseudogene TRBV3-2) and J is TRBJ1-4, with D uncertain. CDR1 is LGHDT and CDR2 is YNNKEL in the germline V gene (reference sequence). V lost 0 bases, J lost 8 bases, and 10 bases lay in between. CDR3 size: 14 residues.

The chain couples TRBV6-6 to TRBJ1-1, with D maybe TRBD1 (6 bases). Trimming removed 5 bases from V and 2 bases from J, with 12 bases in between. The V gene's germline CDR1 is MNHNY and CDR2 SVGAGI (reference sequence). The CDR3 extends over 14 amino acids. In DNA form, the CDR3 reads TGTGCCAGCAGTCATCTGACAGGAAACACTGAAGCTTTCTTT. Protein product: CASSHLTGNTEAFF.

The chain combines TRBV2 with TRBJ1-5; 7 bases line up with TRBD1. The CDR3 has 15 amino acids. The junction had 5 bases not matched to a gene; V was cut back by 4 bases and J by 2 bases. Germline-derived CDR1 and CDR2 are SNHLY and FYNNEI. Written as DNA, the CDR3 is TGTGCCAGCAGTGCCCGAGGGGGCGGCAATCAGCCCCAGCATTTT. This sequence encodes CASSARGGGNQPQHF.

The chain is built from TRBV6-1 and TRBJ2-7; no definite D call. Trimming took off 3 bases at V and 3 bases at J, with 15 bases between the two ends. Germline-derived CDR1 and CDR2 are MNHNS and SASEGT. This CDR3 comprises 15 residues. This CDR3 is CASSDRPGSNYEQYF. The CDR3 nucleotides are TGTGCCAGCAGTGATAGACCAGGTTCGAACTACGAGCAGTACTTC.

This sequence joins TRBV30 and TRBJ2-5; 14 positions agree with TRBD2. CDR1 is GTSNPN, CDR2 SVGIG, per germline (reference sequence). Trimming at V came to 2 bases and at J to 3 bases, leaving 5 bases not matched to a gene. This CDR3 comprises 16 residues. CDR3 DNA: TGTGCCTGGAGTACGACTAGCGGGGGGGCCAAAGAGACCCAGTACTTC. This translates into CAWSTTSGGAKETQYF.

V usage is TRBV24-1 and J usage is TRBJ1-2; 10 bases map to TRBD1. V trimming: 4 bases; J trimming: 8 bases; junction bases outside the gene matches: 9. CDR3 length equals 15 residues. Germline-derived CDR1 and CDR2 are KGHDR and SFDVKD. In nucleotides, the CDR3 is TGTGCCACCAGTGAAGCCGACAGGGGGCGGGAAGGCTACACCTTC. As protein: CATSEADRGREGYTF.

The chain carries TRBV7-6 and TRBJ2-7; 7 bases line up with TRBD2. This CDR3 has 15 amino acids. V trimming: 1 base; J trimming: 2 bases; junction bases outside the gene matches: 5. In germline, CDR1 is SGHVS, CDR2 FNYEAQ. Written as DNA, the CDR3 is TGTGCCAGCAGCTTAGATCAGGGACTAACCTACGAGCAGTACTTC. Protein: CASSLDQGLTYEQYF.

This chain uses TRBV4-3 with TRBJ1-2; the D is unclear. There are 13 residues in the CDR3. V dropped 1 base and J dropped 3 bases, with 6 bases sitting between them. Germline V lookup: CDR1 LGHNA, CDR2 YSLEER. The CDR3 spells CASSQGRDYGYTF. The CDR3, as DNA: TGCGCCAGCAGCCAAGGCCGAGACTATGGCTACACCTTC.

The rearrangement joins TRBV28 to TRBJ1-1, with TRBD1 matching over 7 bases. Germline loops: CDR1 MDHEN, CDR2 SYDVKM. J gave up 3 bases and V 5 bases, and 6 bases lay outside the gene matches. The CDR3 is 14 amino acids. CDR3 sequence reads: CASSPVGQHTEAFF. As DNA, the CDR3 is TGTGCCAGCAGTCCCGTGGGACAGCACACTGAAGCTTTCTTT.

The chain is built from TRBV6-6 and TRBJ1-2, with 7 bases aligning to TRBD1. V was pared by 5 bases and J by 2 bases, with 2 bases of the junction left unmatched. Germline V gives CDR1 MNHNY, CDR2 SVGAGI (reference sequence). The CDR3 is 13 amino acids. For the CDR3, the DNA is TGTGCCAGCAGTCCACAGGGGAACTATGGCTACACCTTC. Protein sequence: CASSPQGNYGYTF.

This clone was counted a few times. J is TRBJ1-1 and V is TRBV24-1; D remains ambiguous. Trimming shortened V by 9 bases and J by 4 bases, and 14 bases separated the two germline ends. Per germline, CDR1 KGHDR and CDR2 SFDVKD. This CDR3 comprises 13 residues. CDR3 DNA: TGTGCCACCCGCGGCAGCCAGACCACTGAAGCTTTCTTT. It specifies CATRGSQTTEAFF.

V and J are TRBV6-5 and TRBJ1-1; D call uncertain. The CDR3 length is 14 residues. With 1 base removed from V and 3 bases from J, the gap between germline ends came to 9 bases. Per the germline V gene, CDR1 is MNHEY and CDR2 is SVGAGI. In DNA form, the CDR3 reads TGTGCCAGCAGTTACTTTACGGGTGACACTGAAGCTTTCTTT. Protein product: CASSYFTGDTEAFF.